The 26 T cell receptor beta chains reported below all come from one sample, sequenced in a study of control samples from healthy donors and cancer patients. The assay was immunoSEQ multiplex PCR, and TCRdb's table has in-frame clones only and misses some. The sample lists about 110,000 clones, approximately 82% occurring once. Sequenced input: blood. Receptors originate from a man in his late teens or twenties in good health.

The chain joins TRBV5-1 to TRBJ2-2; D uncertain. The CDR3 runs to 15 residues. Germline V gene sequence: CDR1 SGHRS, CDR2 YFSETQ. Trimming stripped 4 bases from V and 7 bases from J, with 17 bases between. This CDR3 reads CASSPDIRVIGELFF. Written as DNA, the CDR3 is TGCGCCAGCAGCCCCGACATTAGGGTGATCGGGGAGCTGTTTTTT.

This clone has a single count. The chain combines TRBV6-6 with TRBJ2-2; D unclear. The CDR3 length is 14 residues. Germline CDR1 MNHNY, CDR2 SVGAGI (reference sequence). V lost 6 bases to trimming and J lost 7 bases, with 15 bases between them. CDR3 region: CASRPHQSDGELFF. DNA for the CDR3: TGTGCCAGCAGACCCCACCAAAGTGACGGGGAGCTGTTTTTT.

V and J are TRBV5-1 and TRBJ2-7, with unresolved D. V was trimmed by 2 bases and J by 4 bases, leaving 13 bases between them. The CDR3 sequence is 14 residues long. Germline V CDR1 and CDR2: SGHRS, YFSETQ. The CDR3 DNA sequence: TGCGCCAGCAGCTTAGAGAACGGGCGGTACGAGCAGTACTTC. It is translated as CASSLENGRYEQYF. The variable domain in full, completed from reference TRBV5-1 and TRBJ2-7, reads KAGVTQTPRYLIKTRGQQVTLSCSPISGHRSVSWYQQTPGQGLQFLFEYFSETQRNKGNFPGRFSGRQFSNSRSEMNVSTLELGDSALYLCASSLENGRYEQYFGPGTRLTVT.

The chain joins TRBV28 to TRBJ2-3, with TRBD1 matching 8 bases. V shed 2 bases, J shed 6 bases, and the junction held 10 bases outside the gene matches. The germline CDR1 and CDR2 sequences are MDHEN and SYDVKM. This CDR3 has 16 residues. The CDR3 DNA sequence: TGTGCCAGCAGTTTACCCTCAGGGGGCGCCCCGGATACGCAGTATTTT. Residues: CASSLPSGGAPDTQYF.

The rearrangement links TRBV5-5 to TRBJ2-6, with 9 bases aligning to TRBD1. Per germline, CDR1 SGHKS and CDR2 YYEKEE (reference sequence). After removal of 3 bases from V and 0 bases from J, the junction contained 4 bases not matched to a gene. The CDR3 runs 17 residues. This CDR3 reads CASSSGQGISGANVLTF. The CDR3 nucleotides are TGTGCCAGCAGCTCGGGACAGGGAATCTCTGGGGCCAACGTCCTGACTTTC.

Regarding this clone: Different DNA sequences within this sample yield the same CDR3. V gene TRBV5-1 combines with J gene TRBJ1-1, with D unclear. Trimming took 0 bases from V and 2 from J, leaving 8 bases between them. CDR3 length: 14 residues. The germline gives CDR1 SGHRS, CDR2 YFSETQ. CDR3 in DNA: TGCGCCAGCAGCTTGGCAGGCGGTAACACTGAAGCTTTCTTT. Protein product: CASSLAGGNTEAFF.

This clone was observed a handful of times. The V gene is TRBV28, the J gene TRBJ2-7; 12 bases are a match to TRBD1. CDR3 size: 16 residues. Looked up from germline, CDR1 is MDHEN and CDR2 is SYDVKM. V lost 7 bases to trimming and J lost 4 bases; unmatched junction nucleotides: 11. CDR3 DNA: TGTGCCAGCACCCTTGCCGGGACAGGGGGCAAATACGAGCAGTACTTC. This encodes CASTLAGTGGKYEQYF.

The chain joins TRBV7-9 to TRBJ1-2; D ambiguous. The V end lost 4 bases, the J end lost 4 bases, and 22 bases lay between the germline ends. Germline CDR1 SEHNR, CDR2 FQNEAQ (reference sequence). The CDR3 totals 17 residues. CDR3 amino acids: CASSSGPQALPFYGYTF. The CDR3, as DNA: TGTGCCAGCAGCTCTGGACCTCAGGCCCTACCGTTCTATGGCTACACCTTC.

The chain combines TRBV29-1 with TRBJ1-2; unclear D gene. The germline CDR1 and CDR2 sequences are SQVTM and ANQGSEA. The CDR3 loop spans 13 amino acids. V gave up 7 bases and J gave up 7 bases, with 19 bases separating them. This CDR3 is CSAPGLEDLGYTF. Here the CDR3 DNA reads TGCAGCGCCCCGGGGTTGGAAGACCTTGGCTACACCTTC.

The rearrangement joins TRBV3-1 (or the pseudogene TRBV3-2) to TRBJ1-1; D is unresolved. Between the trimmed V and J ends, which lost 1 base and 2 bases, there was a span of 11 bases. This CDR3 is built from 15 residues. Germline CDR1 LGHDT, CDR2 YNNKEL (reference sequence). CDR3 residues: CASSQGTWVNTEAFF. CDR3 DNA: TGTGCCAGCAGCCAAGGGACGTGGGTTAACACTGAAGCTTTCTTT.

J is TRBJ2-1 and V is TRBV4-2, with unresolved D. V was pared by 0 bases and J by 7 bases, with 4 bases between. CDR1 is LGHNA, CDR2 YNFKEQ, per germline. The CDR3 is made up of 12 amino acids. The CDR3, as DNA: TGTGCCAGCAGCCAAGACCGGAATGAGCAGTTCTTC. This encodes CASSQDRNEQFF.

This chain connects TRBV6-5 to TRBJ1-1; 9 bases fit TRBD1. The CDR3 contains 15 residues. The J segment lost 3 bases and the V segment lost 5 bases, leaving 7 bases of the junction unmatched. Germline V gene data show CDR1 as MNHEY and CDR2 as SVGAGI. The CDR3 protein is CASSTDRGQDTEAFF. In nucleotides, the CDR3 is TGTGCCAGCAGTACGGACAGGGGACAGGACACTGAAGCTTTCTTT.

V is TRBV9 and J is TRBJ2-2, with D unclear. From germline, CDR1 is SGDLS and CDR2 YYNGEE. Trimming stripped 3 bases from V and 0 bases from J, with 6 bases between. The CDR3 length is 14 residues. CDR3 coding DNA: TGTGCCAGCAGCGGGCGAACGAACACCGGGGAGCTGTTTTTT. Protein product: CASSGRTNTGELFF. Full variable domain (remainder filled in from reference TRBV9 and TRBJ2-2): DSGVTQTPKHLITATGQRVTLRCSPRSGDLSVYWYQQSLDQGLQFLIQYYNGEERAKGNILERFSAQQFPDLHSELNLSSLELGDSALYFCASSGRTNTGELFFGEGSRLTVL.

V is TRBV4-3 and J is TRBJ2-3; D is possibly TRBD2 (5 bases). Per germline, CDR1 LGHNA and CDR2 YSLEER. This CDR3 has 17 amino acids. Trimming cost V 1 base and J 5 bases, with 19 bases left between them. CDR3 amino acids: CASSQAIWMEAKDTQYF. The CDR3 DNA reads TGCGCCAGCAGCCAAGCAATCTGGATGGAGGCAAAAGATACGCAGTATTTT.

The rearrangement joins TRBV7-8 to TRBJ2-2; TRBD1 matches at 10 bases. V gave up 7 bases and J gave up 3 bases; unmatched junction bases: 5. CDR1 is SGHVS and CDR2 is FQNEAQ in the germline V gene. There are 15 residues in the CDR3. CDR3 in amino acids: CASTSTGGYTGELFF. In DNA, the CDR3 is TGTGCCAGCACTTCGACAGGGGGCTACACCGGGGAGCTGTTTTTT.

The rearrangement joins TRBV7-2 to TRBJ1-4, with D possibly TRBD1 on 5 matching bases. Trimming took off 3 bases at V and 5 bases at J, with 10 bases between the two ends. Germline V gene lookup returns CDR1 SGHTA and CDR2 FQGNSA. The CDR3 is 14 amino acids. CDR3 DNA sequence: TGTGCCAGCAGCTTCGGGGGTGGGAATGAAAAACTGTTTTTT. Protein: CASSFGGGNEKLFF. Based on the CDR3 plus reference TRBV7-2 and TRBJ1-4, the full variable domain is GAGVSQSPSNKVTEKGKDVELRCDPISGHTALYWYRQSLGQGLEFLIYFQGNSAPDKSGLPSDRFSAERTGGSVSTLTIQRTQQEDSAVYLCASSFGGGNEKLFFGSGTQLSVL.

CDR3 region: CASNKGAGASYNEQFF. The CDR3 DNA follows: TGTGCCAGCAACAAGGGGGCGGGGGCCAGCTACAATGAGCAGTTCTTC. V usage is TRBV7-2 and J usage is TRBJ2-1; the D call may be TRBD1 or TRBD2 (7 bases each). This CDR3 comprises 16 residues. Germline loops: CDR1 SGHTA, CDR2 FQGNSA. With 7 bases removed from V and 3 bases from J, the gap between germline ends came to 19 bases.

This clone is a singleton in its sample. The chain carries TRBV7-9 and TRBJ1-2; no firm D call. CDR1 is SEHNR, CDR2 FQNEAQ, per germline (reference sequence). This CDR3 is 12 amino acids long. The V end lost 3 bases, the J end lost 4 bases, and 6 bases lay between the germline ends. CDR3 residues: CASSLGAYGYTF. CDR3 sequence (DNA): TGTGCCAGCAGCTTGGGTGCCTATGGCTACACCTTC.

This sequence joins TRBV28 and TRBJ2-2; 15 bases are a match to TRBD2. After removal of 4 bases from V and 4 bases from J, the junction contained 7 bases not matched to a gene. Germline values: CDR1 MDHEN, CDR2 SYDVKM. The CDR3 consists of 18 residues. The CDR3 region is CASSSGLAGGPGTGELFF. DNA for the CDR3: TGTGCCAGCAGTTCCGGACTAGCGGGGGGGCCAGGCACCGGGGAGCTGTTTTTT. The entire variable domain, with the rest obtained from reference TRBV28 and TRBJ2-2, is as follows: DVKVTQSSRYLVKRTGEKVFLECVQDMDHENMFWYRQDPGLGLRLIYFSYDVKMKEKGDIPEGYSVSREKKERFSLILESASTNQTSMYLCASSSGLAGGPGTGELFFGEGSRLTVL.

The J gene is TRBJ1-3, the V gene TRBV11-2, with D maybe TRBD1 (5 bases). Germline values: CDR1 SGHAT, CDR2 FQNNGV. CDR3 length: 18 amino acids. With 5 bases removed from V and 2 bases from J, the gap between germline ends came to 22 bases. CDR3 sequence reads: CASSTRGVQFWAGNTIYF. As DNA, the CDR3 is TGTGCCAGCAGCACCCGAGGGGTTCAATTTTGGGCTGGAAACACCATATATTTT.

The chain has TRBV27 and TRBJ1-2; 10 positions agree with TRBD1. CDR1 is MNHEY and CDR2 is SMNVEV in the germline V gene (reference sequence). V was clipped by 5 bases and J by 6 bases; unmatched bases: 6. The CDR3 has 14 residues. The CDR3 sequence is CASSRGTGVNGYTF. DNA of the CDR3: TGTGCCAGCAGTAGAGGGACAGGGGTTAATGGCTACACCTTC.

This clone was seen once. As DNA, the CDR3 is TGTGCCAGCAGCTTAGTCTTAGGACAGGGGCCCTACAATGAGCAGTTCTTC. This translates into CASSLVLGQGPYNEQFF. This sequence joins TRBV7-9 and TRBJ2-1; 9 bases map to TRBD1. The CDR3 covers 17 residues. Germline loops: CDR1 SEHNR, CDR2 FQNEAQ (reference sequence). V dropped 1 base and J dropped 2; count of bases not matched to a gene: 6.

The rearrangement uses TRBV4-1 and TRBJ1-3, with D unclear. The CDR3 is 17 amino acids. Trimming stripped 0 bases from V and 0 bases from J, with 12 bases between. CDR1 and CDR2 from the germline V gene are MGHRA and YSYEKL. The CDR3 DNA follows: TGCGCCAGCAGCCAAGAGCTTGTCCCACTCTCTGGAAACACCATATATTTT. Its translation is CASSQELVPLSGNTIYF.

This clone was seen only a few times. The chain employs TRBV25-1 and TRBJ1-1; D gene unclear. The CDR3 runs 13 residues. Trimming left V 4 bases short and J 7 bases short, with 13 bases between. Germline CDR1 MGHDK, CDR2 SYGVNS. The CDR3: CASSVGPEGEAFF. The CDR3 DNA reads TGTGCCAGCAGTGTTGGGCCCGAGGGTGAAGCTTTCTTT.

The chain employs TRBV12-3 or TRBV12-4 and TRBJ2-3, with D unclear. V was shortened by 0 bases and J by 2 bases, with 3 bases between the two germline ends. This CDR3 has 13 residues. CDR3 sequence: CASSLAATDTQYF. CDR3 DNA sequence: TGTGCCAGCAGTTTAGCGGCCACAGATACGCAGTATTTT.

The sample holds a few counts of this clone. The CDR3 protein is CASSLTDNEQFF. The DNA for the CDR3 is TGTGCCAGCAGCTTAACTGACAATGAGCAGTTCTTC. The V gene is TRBV7-2, the J gene TRBJ2-1; D uncertain. Germline lookup yields CDR1 SGHTA and CDR2 FQGNSA. The CDR3 totals 12 residues. Trimming shortened V by 2 bases and J by 5 bases, and 4 bases separated the two germline ends.